These 22 T cell receptor beta chains were sequenced from one sample in a study of beta chain features in type 1 diabetes. Findings and caveats of the study: Patients with Type 1 diabetes showed moderately but significantly shorter TCRB CDR3s in all four CD4+ subsets.

The whole isolated RNA underwent reverse transcription, so sequencing captured expressed TCRB transcripts. Method: immunoSEQ multiplex PCR; TCRdb's copy keeps in-frame clones and lacks some. There are about 160,000 clones in the sample; 10% occur only once, and more than 0.4% lies in the top ten. What these receptors recognize is not known. The sample taken for sequencing was central memory CD4+ T cells from blood. These receptor sequences come from a man aged 25 to 40 with type 1 diabetes.

This clone was detected many times. This rearrangement joins TRBV7-2 to TRBJ2-3; 9 nucleotides line up with TRBD2. V lost 3 bases and J lost 6; bases outside the gene matches: 4. The CDR3 contains 14 residues. Per the germline V gene, CDR1 is SGHTA and CDR2 is FQGNSA. As DNA, the CDR3 is TGTGCCAGCAGCTTGGGAAGCGGGAGGGATACGCAGTATTTT. Protein sequence: CASSLGSGRDTQYF.

This rearrangement joins TRBV25-1 to TRBJ2-7, with D perhaps TRBD1 (6 bases). V dropped 6 bases and J dropped 2 bases, with 14 bases sitting between them. Germline loops: CDR1 MGHDK, CDR2 SYGVNS. CDR3 length: 14 residues. The CDR3 DNA sequence: TGTGCCAGCAGGGGGGCAGGGTCCGCCTACGAGCAGTACTTC. It is translated as CASRGAGSAYEQYF.

The rearrangement joins TRBV18 to TRBJ2-7; TRBD1 matches 10 bases. CDR3 length equals 17 residues. Germline V gives CDR1 KGHSH, CDR2 LQKENI. The V segment lost 1 base and the J segment 0 bases; nucleotides outside the gene matches: 6. Written as DNA, the CDR3 is TGTGCCAGCTCACCACGCGGGACAGGGGCAACCTCCTACGAGCAGTACTTC. Amino acids: CASSPRGTGATSYEQYF.

Here the CDR3 DNA reads TGTGCCAGCAGCCAAGATCCGCAGACCGGGGAGCTGTTTTTT. The encoded protein is CASSQDPQTGELFF. The chain combines TRBV4-2 with TRBJ2-2, with D hard to call. The CDR3 totals 14 residues. The ends were cut back, 0 bases at V and 5 bases at J, with 7 bases in the middle. Germline lookup yields CDR1 LGHNA and CDR2 YNFKEQ.

This clone was seen more than once but under ten times. V is TRBV2 and J is TRBJ2-5, with a tentative D call TRBD2 (5 bases). CDR3 size: 13 residues. The germline CDR1 and CDR2 sequences are SNHLY and FYNNEI. The V end lost 6 bases, the J end lost 5 bases, and 13 bases lay between the germline ends. The CDR3 bases are TGTGCCAGCAGGACCATAACGGGGGAGACCCAGTACTTC. Translation gives CASRTITGETQYF.

The chain is built from TRBV5-4 and TRBJ1-2; 8 positions match TRBD1. The germline V gene has CDR1 SGHNT and CDR2 YYREEE (reference sequence). V trimming: 2 bases; J trimming: 8 bases; junction bases outside the gene matches: 8. CDR3 length: 14 residues. Here the CDR3 reads CASSLGQGFSGYTF. The CDR3, as DNA: TGTGCCAGCAGCTTAGGACAGGGTTTTTCCGGCTACACCTTC.

This clone was picked up a small number of times. The chain carries TRBV27 and TRBJ2-3; perhaps TRBD2 as D (5 bases). V gave up 5 bases and J gave up 2 bases, with 11 bases separating them. The germline V gene has CDR1 MNHEY and CDR2 SMNVEV (reference sequence). This CDR3 is built from 14 residues. For the CDR3, the DNA is TGTGCCAGCAGTCCTAGCAGAGTCACAGATACGCAGTATTTT. It is translated as CASSPSRVTDTQYF.

J is TRBJ2-1 and V is TRBV7-3; 13 bases are shared with TRBD2. The V gene's germline CDR1 is SGHTA and CDR2 FQGTGA. Trimming at V came to 5 bases and at J to 5 bases, leaving 6 bases not matched to a gene. The CDR3 has 16 residues. The CDR3 loop reads CASSPPGLAGDNEQFF. Here the CDR3 DNA reads TGTGCCAGCAGCCCCCCCGGACTAGCGGGAGACAATGAGCAGTTCTTC.

This sequence joins TRBV2 and TRBJ2-1, with D tentatively TRBD1 (6 bases). Germline V CDR1 and CDR2: SNHLY, FYNNEI. CDR3 length: 11 residues. Trimming left V 4 bases short and J 15 bases short, with 13 bases between. CDR3 residues: CASSVQGLLFF. Here the CDR3 DNA reads TGTGCCAGCAGTGTACAGGGTCTTCTGTTCTTC. The entire variable domain, with the rest obtained from reference TRBV2 and TRBJ2-1, is as follows: EPEVTQTPSHQVTQMGQEVILRCVPISNHLYFYWYRQILGQKVEFLVSFYNNEISEKSEIFDDQFSVERPDGSNFTLKIRSTKLEDSAMYFCASSVQGLLFFGPGTRLTVL.

This clone was seen a handful of times. The chain is built from TRBV20-1 and TRBJ1-1; D is unresolved. V was trimmed by 3 bases and J by 11 bases, leaving 4 bases between them. Germline-derived CDR1 and CDR2 are DFQATT and SNEGSKA (reference sequence). The CDR3 is 8 residues long. For the CDR3, the DNA is TGCAGTGCTAGTCGGGCTTTCTTT. This gives the protein CSASRAFF.

This clone was seen a few times. V gene TRBV19 combines with J gene TRBJ1-2, with D maybe TRBD1 (6 bases). The CDR3 extends over 13 amino acids. V dropped 6 bases and J dropped 8 bases, with 16 bases sitting between them. Germline V lookup: CDR1 LNHDA, CDR2 SQIVND (reference sequence). CDR3: CASSPGALRGYTF. The CDR3 nucleotides are TGTGCCAGTAGCCCAGGGGCCCTCCGGGGCTACACCTTC.

This clone has only a few counts. Distinct nucleotide sequences in the sample also encode this CDR3. The rearrangement links TRBV29-1 to TRBJ1-3; D remains unclear. Per the germline V gene, CDR1 is SQVTM and CDR2 is ANQGSEA. The V end lost 3 bases, the J end lost 0 bases, and 6 bases lay between the germline ends. This CDR3 spans 13 amino acids. CDR3 nucleotides: TGCAGCGTTGACAGCGGCTCTGGAAACACCATATATTTT. It is translated as CSVDSGSGNTIYF.

The CDR3 nucleotides are TGTGCCTGGAGTACCCCCACAGGGGAGGAAGAGACCCAGTACTTC. Its translation: CAWSTPTGEEETQYF. The chain joins TRBV30 to TRBJ2-5, with D possibly being TRBD1 (7 bases). V gave up 2 bases and J gave up 3 bases, with 16 bases separating them. This CDR3 comprises 15 residues. Germline-derived CDR1 and CDR2 are GTSNPN and SVGIG (reference sequence).

This clone was seen more than once but under ten times. V gene TRBV28 combines with J gene TRBJ2-5, with D possibly TRBD1 on 5 matching bases. Germline-derived CDR1 and CDR2 are MDHEN and SYDVKM. Trimming stripped 2 bases from V and 2 bases from J, with 9 bases between. The length of the CDR3 is 14 residues. The CDR3 spells CASSLGAGQETQYF. CDR3 nucleotides: TGTGCCAGCAGTTTAGGGGCAGGGCAAGAGACCCAGTACTTC. The full variable domain, with the rest looked up from reference TRBV28 and TRBJ2-5, is DVKVTQSSRYLVKRTGEKVFLECVQDMDHENMFWYRQDPGLGLRLIYFSYDVKMKEKGDIPEGYSVSREKKERFSLILESASTNQTSMYLCASSLGAGQETQYFGPGTRLLVL.

The J gene is TRBJ1-4, the V gene TRBV6-5; 7 nucleotides agree with TRBD1. V lost 4 bases, J lost 8 bases, and 1 base stayed unmatched. The germline CDR1 and CDR2 sequences are MNHEY and SVGAGI. This CDR3 region has 12 residues. This chain's CDR3 is CASSSQGEKLFF. The DNA for the CDR3 is TGTGCCAGCAGTTCACAGGGGGAAAAACTGTTTTTT.

This clone came up a few times. This chain links TRBV7-2 with TRBJ1-2; no definite D call. Deletions cut 3 bases from V and 0 bases from J, with 5 bases between. The germline V gene encodes CDR1 SGHTA and CDR2 FQGNSA. The CDR3 spans 13 residues. Here the CDR3 reads CASSFGANYGYTF. The CDR3, as DNA: TGTGCCAGCAGCTTCGGGGCTAACTATGGCTACACCTTC.

This clone was observed a few times. The CDR3 spells CASTVQASYEQYF. In nucleotides, the CDR3 is TGTGCCAGCACCGTGCAGGCATCCTACGAGCAGTACTTC. This chain connects TRBV7-8 to TRBJ2-7; D is undetermined. V lost 7 bases and J lost 1, with 11 bases in between. Germline CDR1 reads SGHVS; CDR2 reads FQNEAQ. This CDR3 has 13 amino acids.

This chain joins TRBV12-2 and TRBJ1-5. TRBV12-2 is deemed a pseudogene. This CDR3 is 13 amino acids long. The CDR3 here is CASRLFWSGHQHF. The CDR3 DNA reads as TGTGCAAGTCGCTTATTCTGGTCGGGTCACCAGCATTTT.

This chain links TRBV11-2 with TRBJ1-1, with D perhaps TRBD1 (5 bases). Looked up from germline, CDR1 is SGHAT and CDR2 is FQNNGV. V was cut by 1 base and J by 6 bases, with 9 bases left in between. This CDR3 is built from 13 residues. CDR3 residues: CASSLAGSAEAFF. As DNA, the CDR3 is TGTGCCAGCAGCTTAGCAGGGTCCGCTGAAGCTTTCTTT. Looking up the rest from reference TRBV11-2 and TRBJ1-1 gives the full variable domain: EAGVAQSPRYKIIEKRQSVAFWCNPISGHATLYWYQQILGQGPKLLIQFQNNGVVDDSQLPKDRFSAERLKGVDSTLKIQPAKLEDSAVYLCASSLAGSAEAFFGQGTRLTVV.

The CDR3 sequence is CASNFETPSTGELFF. CDR3 coding DNA: TGTGCCAGCAACTTCGAGACACCGAGCACCGGGGAGCTGTTTTTT. This chain links TRBV28 with TRBJ2-2, with D uncertain. Trimming stripped 7 bases from V and 4 bases from J, with 16 bases between. The CDR3 length is 15 residues. Germline CDR1 MDHEN, CDR2 SYDVKM.

The chain joins TRBV11-2 to TRBJ2-1, with 11 bases matching TRBD2. V was clipped by 4 bases and J by 9 bases; unmatched bases: 8. Per germline, CDR1 SGHAT and CDR2 FQNNGV. The CDR3 runs 15 residues. The CDR3 reads CASSSIAGGNGEQFF. The CDR3 region has the DNA TGTGCCAGCAGCTCAATAGCGGGAGGGAATGGTGAGCAGTTCTTC.

The chain uses TRBV9 and TRBJ2-1, with unresolved D. Germline V gives CDR1 SGDLS, CDR2 YYNGEE. The CDR3 is 15 residues long. Trimming left V 6 bases short and J 6 bases short, with 19 bases between. CDR3: CASMRGSLDGNEQFF. CDR3 DNA: TGTGCCAGCATGAGAGGCAGCCTTGATGGCAATGAGCAGTTCTTC.